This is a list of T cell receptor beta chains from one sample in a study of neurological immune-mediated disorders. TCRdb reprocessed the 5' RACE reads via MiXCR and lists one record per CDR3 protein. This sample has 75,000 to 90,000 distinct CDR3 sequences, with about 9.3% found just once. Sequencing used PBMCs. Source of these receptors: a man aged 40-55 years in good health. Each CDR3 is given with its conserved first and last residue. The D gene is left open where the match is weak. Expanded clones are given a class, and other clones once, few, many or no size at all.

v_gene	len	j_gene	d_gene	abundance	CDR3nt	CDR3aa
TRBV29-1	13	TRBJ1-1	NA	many	TGCAGCGCTGACGCAGGTTCTAACACTGAAGCTTTCTTT	CSADAGSNTEAFF
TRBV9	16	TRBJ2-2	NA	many	TGTGCCAGCAGCGTCCGTCAGGGTGGGAACACCGGGGAGCTGTTTTTT	CASSVRQGGNTGELFF
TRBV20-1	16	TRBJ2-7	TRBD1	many	TGCAGTGCTAGAGACTTTCGGACAGGGACCTCCTACGAGCAGTACTTC	CSARDFRTGTSYEQYF
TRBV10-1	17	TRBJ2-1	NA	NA	TGCGCCAGCGGCCTCACTCTAGCGACCCCATCCGAGGATGAGCAGTTCTTC	CASGLTLATPSEDEQFF
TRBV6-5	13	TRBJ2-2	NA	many	TGTGCCAGCAGTTACGAGGGAACCGGGGAGCTGTTTTTT	CASSYEGTGELFF
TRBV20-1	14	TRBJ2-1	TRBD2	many	TGCAGTGCTAGAGTTCTAGCGGGATACAATGAGCAGTTCTTC	CSARVLAGYNEQFF
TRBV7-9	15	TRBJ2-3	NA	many	TGTGCCAGCAGCTTATCAAGATTCAGGGCAGATACGCAGTATTTT	CASSLSRFRADTQYF
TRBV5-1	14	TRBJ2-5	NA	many	TGCGCCAGCAGCTTGGACGCGGGTATGGAGACCCAGTACTTC	CASSLDAGMETQYF
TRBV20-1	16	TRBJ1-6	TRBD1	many	TGCAGTGCCACCCAGACAGGGGGAGGCTATAATTCACCCCTCCACTTT	CSATQTGGGYNSPLHF
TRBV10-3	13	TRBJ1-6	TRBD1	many	TGTGCCATCAGTCCGGGACAGAATTCACCCCTCCACTTT	CAISPGQNSPLHF
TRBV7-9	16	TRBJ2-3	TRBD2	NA	TGTGCCAGCAGGTACTCCCGGGACTACTACACAGATACACAGTATTTT	CASRYSRDYYTDTQYF